The next 11 T cell receptor beta chains were all read from a single sample in a study of blood T cell dynamics during melanoma immunotherapy. Here immunoSEQ multiplex PCR was the method, and the copy in TCRdb shows in-frame clones only, minus some. The repertoire includes some 15,000 clones, around nine tenths of them detected once, and about 0.9% sits in the top ten. As to time point: week 3, after first cycle of checkpoint inhibitor. The sample here was blood, taken from a patient treated with checkpoint blockade. Source of these receptors: a human donor with melanoma.

V is TRBV11-2 and J is TRBJ2-3; D is perhaps TRBD1 (8 bases). The germline V and J ends were trimmed by 5 bases and 3 bases, with 15 bases remaining between them. CDR1 and CDR2 (germline): SGHAT, FQNNGV. This CDR3 region has 15 residues. CDR3 DNA sequence: TGTGCCAGCAGCATTCAACAGGGGGGGACAGATACGCAGTATTTT. It yields the protein CASSIQQGGTDTQYF.

The J gene is TRBJ1-6, the V gene TRBV10-1; no clear D gene. Germline V gene lookup returns CDR1 WNHNN and CDR2 SYGVQD (reference sequence). CDR3 size: 14 residues. V shed 3 bases and J shed 7 bases, with 10 bases lying between them. This CDR3 is CASSEVPTNSPLHF. As DNA, the CDR3 is TGCGCCAGCAGTGAAGTACCGACAAATTCACCCCTCCACTTT.

The chain employs TRBV6-1 and TRBJ1-2; D call uncertain. In germline, CDR1 is MNHNS, CDR2 SASEGT. The CDR3 runs 13 residues. V was clipped by 5 bases and J by 1 base, with 8 bases between them. In DNA, the CDR3 is TGTGCCAGCAGTAAAGAGATTAACTATGGCTACACCTTC. Its translation: CASSKEINYGYTF.

V and J are TRBV7-7 and TRBJ2-5; maybe TRBD2 (6 bases). The CDR3 totals 14 residues. Germline-derived CDR1 and CDR2 are SSHAT and FNYEAQ (reference sequence). V lost 5 bases, J lost 1 base, and 11 bases lay in between. The CDR3 DNA reads as TGTGCCAGCAGCCCTACTAGCAGCCAAGAGACCCAGTACTTC. Translating it yields CASSPTSSQETQYF.

This chain uses TRBV29-1 with TRBJ2-7; either TRBD1 or TRBD2 may supply D (5 bases each). The CDR3 runs 13 residues. V gave up 7 bases and J gave up 6 bases, with 19 bases separating them. Germline CDR1 reads SQVTM; CDR2 reads ANQGSEA. CDR3 sequence reads: CSAHRGVGLEQYF. The CDR3, as DNA: TGCAGCGCCCATAGGGGAGTGGGGCTCGAGCAGTACTTC.

The rearrangement uses TRBV11-2 and TRBJ2-7; TRBD2 matches 9 bases. V shed 5 bases, J shed 4 bases, and the junction held 9 bases outside the gene matches. This CDR3 has 15 residues. Germline assignment: CDR1 SGHAT and CDR2 FQNNGV. The CDR3 loop reads CASSPRSSGKYEQYF. The CDR3 nucleotides are TGTGCCAGCAGCCCCCGGTCTAGCGGGAAATACGAGCAGTACTTC.

V gene TRBV29-1 combines with J gene TRBJ2-1; D unclear. The CDR3 has 16 residues. Looked up from germline, CDR1 is SQVTM and CDR2 is ANQGSEA. V was clipped by 3 bases and J by 6 bases, with 21 bases between them. The CDR3 loop is CSVEGWAGQNLNEQFF. CDR3 DNA sequence: TGCAGCGTTGAGGGATGGGCAGGCCAGAATCTCAATGAGCAGTTCTTC.

This sequence joins TRBV7-2 and TRBJ1-6, with a tentative D call TRBD1 (5 bases). Deletions cut 3 bases from V and 6 bases from J, with 9 bases between. From germline, CDR1 is SGHTA and CDR2 FQGNSA. The CDR3 consists of 14 residues. This CDR3 reads CASSFSRANSPLHF. CDR3 DNA sequence: TGTGCCAGCAGCTTCTCCAGGGCTAATTCACCCCTCCACTTT.

The CDR3 spells CASSNTGNRGELFF. The CDR3 nucleotides are TGCGCCAGCAGCAACACAGGGAATCGGGGGGAGCTGTTTTTT. V is TRBV10-2 and J is TRBJ2-2; a weak D match, TRBD1 (6 bases). Trimming cost V 6 bases and J 8 bases, with 16 bases left between them. From germline, CDR1 is WSHSY and CDR2 SAAADI. This CDR3 is built from 14 residues.

The CDR3 sequence: CASSLSSWEGETQYF. The CDR3, as DNA: TGTGCCAGCAGCTTGAGTTCGTGGGAAGGGGAGACCCAGTACTTC. V and J are TRBV5-4 and TRBJ2-5; D remains unclear. Trimming stripped 1 base from V and 5 bases from J, with 15 bases between. CDR1 is SGHNT and CDR2 is YYREEE in the germline V gene (reference sequence). CDR3 length: 15 residues.

Here the CDR3 DNA reads TGTGCCAGCAGTGAAGTTGTGGGGACGAGCAATCAGCCCCAGCATTTT. Residues: CASSEVVGTSNQPQHF. The gene calls are TRBV2 and TRBJ1-5, with TRBD1 as a possible D gene (5 bases). Germline CDR1 is SNHLY and CDR2 is FYNNEI. There are 16 residues in the CDR3. Trimming left V 1 base short and J 1 base short, with 11 bases between.